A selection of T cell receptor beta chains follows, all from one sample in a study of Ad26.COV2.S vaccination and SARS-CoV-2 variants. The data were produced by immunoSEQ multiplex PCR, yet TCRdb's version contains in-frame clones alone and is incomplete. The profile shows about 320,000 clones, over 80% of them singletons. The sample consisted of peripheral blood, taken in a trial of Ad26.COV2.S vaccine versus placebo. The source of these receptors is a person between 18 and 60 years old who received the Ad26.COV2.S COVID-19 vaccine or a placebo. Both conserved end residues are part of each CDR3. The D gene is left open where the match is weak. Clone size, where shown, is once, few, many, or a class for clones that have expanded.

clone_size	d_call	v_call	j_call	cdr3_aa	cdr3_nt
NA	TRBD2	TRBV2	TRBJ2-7	CAMKRGPSSYEQYF	TGTGCCATGAAGCGGGGCCCCAGCTCCTACGAGCAGTACTTC
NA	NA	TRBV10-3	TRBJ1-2	CAISESNSRNYGYTF	TGTGCCATCAGTGAGTCAAACAGTAGAAACTATGGCTACACCTTC
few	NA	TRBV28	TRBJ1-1	CASSSPGHIMNTEAFF	TGTGCCAGCAGTTCCCCCGGACACATCATGAACACTGAAGCTTTCTTT
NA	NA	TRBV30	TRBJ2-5	CAWSFALGETQYF	TGTGCCTGGAGTTTCGCCCTTGGGGAGACCCAGTACTTC
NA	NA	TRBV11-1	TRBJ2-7	CASSLGDPGRTSEQYF	TGTGCCAGCAGCTTAGGAGATCCGGGCCGTACATCCGAGCAGTACTTC
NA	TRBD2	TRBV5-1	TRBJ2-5	CASGLGLAEETQYF	TGCGCCAGCGGACTGGGACTAGCAGAAGAGACCCAGTACTTC
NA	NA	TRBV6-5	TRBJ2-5	CASSPRGRKLTQYF	TGTGCCAGCAGTCCCCGGGGGAGGAAACTAACCCAGTACTTC
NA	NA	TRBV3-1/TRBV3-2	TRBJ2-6	CASSLARGAGANVLTF	TGTGCCAGCAGCCTTGCAAGGGGAGCCGGGGCCAACGTCCTGACTTTC
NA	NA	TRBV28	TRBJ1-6	CASSLYSSPLHF	TGTGCCAGCAGTTTGTACTCCTCACCCCTCCACTTT
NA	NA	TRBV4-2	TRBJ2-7	CASSHPPGGSSYEQYF	TGTGCCAGCAGCCACCCGCCCGGGGGCTCCTCCTACGAGCAGTACTTC
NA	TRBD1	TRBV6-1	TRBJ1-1	CASSEQGANTEAFF	TGTGCCAGCAGTGAACAGGGGGCGAACACTGAAGCTTTCTTT
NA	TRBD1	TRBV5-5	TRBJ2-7	CASSKTPGQQYEQYF	TGTGCCAGCAGCAAAACGCCGGGACAGCAATACGAGCAGTACTTC
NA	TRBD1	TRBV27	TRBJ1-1	CASSLRRGHEAFF	TGTGCCAGCAGTTTACGCAGGGGGCATGAAGCTTTCTTT